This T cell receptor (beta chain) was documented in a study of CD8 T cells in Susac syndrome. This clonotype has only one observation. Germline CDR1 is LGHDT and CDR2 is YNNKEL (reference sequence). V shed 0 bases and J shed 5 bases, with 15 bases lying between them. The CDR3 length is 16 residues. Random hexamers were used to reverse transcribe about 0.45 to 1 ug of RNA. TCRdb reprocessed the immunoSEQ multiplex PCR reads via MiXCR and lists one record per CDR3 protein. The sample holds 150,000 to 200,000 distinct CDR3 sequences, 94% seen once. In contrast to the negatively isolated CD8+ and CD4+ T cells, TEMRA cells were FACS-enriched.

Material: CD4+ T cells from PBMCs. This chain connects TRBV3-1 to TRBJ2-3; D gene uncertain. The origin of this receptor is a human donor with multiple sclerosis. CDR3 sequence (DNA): TGTGCCAGCAGCCAAGATCTTGGAGTTCCAAGAGATACGCAGTATTTT. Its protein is CASSQDLGVPRDTQYF.